This T cell receptor beta chain was documented in a study of blood T cell repertoires in COVID-19. This CDR3 contains 17 residues. In germline, CDR1 is MNHNS, CDR2 SASEGT. Trimming stripped 4 bases from V and 0 bases from J, with 15 bases between. As processed by the authors: Estimation of nucleated cell counts relied on the amplification of reference gene primers. Data came from immunoSEQ multiplex PCR; TCRdb stores just in-frame clones and leaves some out. Clone size and V and J calls were adopted from that table, with D and trimming inferred from the DNA. The sample lists a few hundred thousand clones; roughly four fifths were seen once.

Sequenced material: peripheral blood. The chain joins TRBV6-1 to TRBJ1-4; D call uncertain. This clonotype originated in a person between 65 and 80 years old with COVID-19, enrolled during active disease. This chain's CDR3 is CASSGTLRTATNEKLFF. CDR3 sequence (DNA): TGTGCCAGCAGTGGTACCCTGCGGACTGCAACTAATGAAAAACTGTTTTTT.